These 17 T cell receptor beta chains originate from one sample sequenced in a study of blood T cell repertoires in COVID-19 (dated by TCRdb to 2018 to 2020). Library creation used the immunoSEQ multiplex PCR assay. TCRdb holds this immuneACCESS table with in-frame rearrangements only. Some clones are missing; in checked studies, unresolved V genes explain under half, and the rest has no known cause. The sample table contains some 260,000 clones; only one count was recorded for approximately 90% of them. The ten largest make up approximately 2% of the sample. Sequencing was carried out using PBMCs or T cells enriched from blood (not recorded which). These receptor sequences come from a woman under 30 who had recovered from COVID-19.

The CDR3 protein is CASSTPGQGNIRNTIYF. The CDR3 DNA reads TGTGCCAGTAGTACGCCGGGACAGGGAAATATTAGAAACACCATATATTTT. V is TRBV19 and J is TRBJ1-3, with 9 bases lining up with TRBD1. The CDR3 consists of 17 residues. The junction had 12 bases not matched to a gene; V was cut back by 4 bases and J by 5 bases. The germline V gene has CDR1 LNHDA and CDR2 SQIVND (reference sequence). The variable domain in full, completed from reference TRBV19 and TRBJ1-3, reads DGGITQSPKYLFRKEGQNVTLSCEQNLNHDAMYWYRQDPGQGLRLIYYSQIVNDFQKGDIAEGYSVSREKKESFPLTVTSAQKNPTAFYLCASSTPGQGNIRNTIYFGEGSWLTVV.

The CDR3 DNA reads TGTGCCAGCAGTTACGGACCCTGGAGGGGGGGCTCGTCCGGGGAGCTGTTTTTT. Translated: CASSYGPWRGGSSGELFF. This chain uses TRBV6-2 or TRBV6-3 with TRBJ2-2; TRBD2 might be the D (7 bases). V lost 2 bases and J 6 bases, leaving 22 bases between the germline ends. The length of the CDR3 is 18 residues. Per germline, CDR1 MNHEY and CDR2 SVGEGT.

The DNA for the CDR3 is TGTGCCAGCAGCTCCTCGGGGGGGCCCTCCTACGAGCAGTACTTC. Translation gives CASSSSGGPSYEQYF. This sequence joins TRBV11-2 and TRBJ2-7, with 8 bases lining up with TRBD2. V lost 4 bases to trimming and J lost 0 bases; unmatched junction nucleotides: 5. Germline CDR1 SGHAT, CDR2 FQNNGV. The CDR3 extends over 15 amino acids.

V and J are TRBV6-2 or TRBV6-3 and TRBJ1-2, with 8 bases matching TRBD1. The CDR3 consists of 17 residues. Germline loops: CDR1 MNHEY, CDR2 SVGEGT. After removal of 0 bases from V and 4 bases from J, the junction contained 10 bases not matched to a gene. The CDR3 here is CASSYSSTRGQVYGYTF. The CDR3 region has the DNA TGTGCCAGCAGTTACTCGAGCACCAGGGGGCAGGTCTATGGCTACACCTTC.

The CDR3 sequence: CASSLGGQGDYYGYTF. For the CDR3, the DNA is TGTGCCAGCAGCCTCGGTGGGCAGGGGGATTACTATGGCTACACCTTC. This sequence joins TRBV7-2 and TRBJ1-2; 7 bases are shared with TRBD1. In germline, CDR1 is SGHTA, CDR2 FQGNSA. This CDR3 contains 16 residues. The ends lost 5 bases at V and 3 bases at J; junction bases unmatched: 12.

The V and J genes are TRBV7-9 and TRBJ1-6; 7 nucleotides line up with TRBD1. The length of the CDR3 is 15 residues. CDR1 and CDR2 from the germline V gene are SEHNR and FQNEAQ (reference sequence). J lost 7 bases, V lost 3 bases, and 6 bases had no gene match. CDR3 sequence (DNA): TGTGCCAGCAGCTTCACGGCAGGGGGAAATTCACCCCTCCACTTT. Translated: CASSFTAGGNSPLHF.

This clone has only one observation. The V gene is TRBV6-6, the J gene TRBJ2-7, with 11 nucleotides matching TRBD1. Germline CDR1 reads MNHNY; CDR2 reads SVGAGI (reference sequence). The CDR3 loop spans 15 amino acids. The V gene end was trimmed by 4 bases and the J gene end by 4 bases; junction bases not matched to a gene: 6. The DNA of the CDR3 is TGTGCCAGCAGTTCGGACAGGGGGCGATCGTACGAGCAGTACTTC. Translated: CASSSDRGRSYEQYF.

The CDR3 nucleotides read TGTGCCAGCAGCTTAAGGGACAGGGGCCTAGCTTTCTTT. Protein sequence: CASSLRDRGLAFF. This chain links TRBV7-2 with TRBJ1-1; TRBD1 aligns across 10 bases. Per the germline V gene, CDR1 is SGHTA and CDR2 is FQGNSA. The V and J ends lost 2 bases and 10 bases, in that order; junction bases with no gene match: 4. This CDR3 comprises 13 residues.

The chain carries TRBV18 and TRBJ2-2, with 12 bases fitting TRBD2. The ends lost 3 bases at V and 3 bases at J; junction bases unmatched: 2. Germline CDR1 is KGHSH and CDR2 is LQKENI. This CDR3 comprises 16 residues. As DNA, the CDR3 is TGTGCCAGCTCACCTCGACTAGCGGGAGACACCGGGGAGCTGTTTTTT. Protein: CASSPRLAGDTGELFF.

This CDR3 is CASSPRGTSDFTEAFF. The CDR3, as DNA: TGTGCCAGCAGCCCGAGGGGGACATCCGATTTCACTGAAGCTTTCTTT. V is TRBV5-5 and J is TRBJ1-1; possibly TRBD1 for D (6 bases). The CDR3 totals 16 residues. V was clipped by 4 bases and J by 4 bases, with 20 bases between them. The germline CDR1 and CDR2 sequences are SGHKS and YYEKEE (reference sequence).

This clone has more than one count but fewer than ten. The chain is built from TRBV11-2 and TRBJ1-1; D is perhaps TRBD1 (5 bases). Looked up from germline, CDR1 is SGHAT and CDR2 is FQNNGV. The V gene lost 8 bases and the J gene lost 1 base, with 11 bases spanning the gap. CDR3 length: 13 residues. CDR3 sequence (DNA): TGTGCCAGCTTCTGGGGCGGGAACACTGAAGCTTTCTTT. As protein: CASFWGGNTEAFF.

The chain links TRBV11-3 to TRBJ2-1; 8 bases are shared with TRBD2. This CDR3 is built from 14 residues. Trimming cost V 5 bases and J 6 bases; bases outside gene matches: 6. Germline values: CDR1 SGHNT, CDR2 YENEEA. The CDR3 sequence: CASSASGFGNEQFF. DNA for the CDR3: TGTGCCAGCAGCGCTAGCGGGTTCGGCAATGAGCAGTTCTTC.

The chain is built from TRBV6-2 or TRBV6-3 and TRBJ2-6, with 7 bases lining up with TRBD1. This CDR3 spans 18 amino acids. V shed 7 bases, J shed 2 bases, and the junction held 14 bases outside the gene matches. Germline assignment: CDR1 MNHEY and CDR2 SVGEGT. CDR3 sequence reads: CASTPRDRPGAGANVLTF. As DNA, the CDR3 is TGTGCCAGCACCCCCCGGGACAGACCCGGGGCTGGGGCCAACGTCCTGACTTTC.

DNA for the CDR3: TGTGCCAGTAGTATACCTAGCGGGGGTCCCTACGAGCAGTACTTC. Protein sequence: CASSIPSGGPYEQYF. The rearrangement uses TRBV19 and TRBJ2-7; 10 nucleotides match TRBD2. The V and J ends lost 2 bases and 2 bases, in that order; junction bases with no gene match: 3. Germline V gives CDR1 LNHDA, CDR2 SQIVND (reference sequence). The CDR3 totals 15 residues.

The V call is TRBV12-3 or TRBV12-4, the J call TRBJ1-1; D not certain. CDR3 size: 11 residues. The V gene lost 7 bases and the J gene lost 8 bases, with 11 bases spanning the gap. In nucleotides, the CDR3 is TGTGCCAGCACCAGCGGGCGAGAAGCTTTCTTT. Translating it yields CASTSGREAFF.

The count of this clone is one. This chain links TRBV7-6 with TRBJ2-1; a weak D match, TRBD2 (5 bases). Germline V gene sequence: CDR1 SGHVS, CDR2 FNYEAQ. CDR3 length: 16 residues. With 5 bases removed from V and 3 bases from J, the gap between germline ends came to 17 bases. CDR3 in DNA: TGTGCCAGCAGCCCTAGATCAGCGGAGATCTACAATGAGCAGTTCTTC. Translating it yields CASSPRSAEIYNEQFF.

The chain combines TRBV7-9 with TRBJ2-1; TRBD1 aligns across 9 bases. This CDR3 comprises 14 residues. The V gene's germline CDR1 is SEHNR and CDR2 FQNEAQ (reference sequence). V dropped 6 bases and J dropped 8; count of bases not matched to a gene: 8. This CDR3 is CASSLWTGVDEQFF. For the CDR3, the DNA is TGTGCCAGCAGTCTTTGGACAGGGGTGGATGAGCAGTTCTTC.